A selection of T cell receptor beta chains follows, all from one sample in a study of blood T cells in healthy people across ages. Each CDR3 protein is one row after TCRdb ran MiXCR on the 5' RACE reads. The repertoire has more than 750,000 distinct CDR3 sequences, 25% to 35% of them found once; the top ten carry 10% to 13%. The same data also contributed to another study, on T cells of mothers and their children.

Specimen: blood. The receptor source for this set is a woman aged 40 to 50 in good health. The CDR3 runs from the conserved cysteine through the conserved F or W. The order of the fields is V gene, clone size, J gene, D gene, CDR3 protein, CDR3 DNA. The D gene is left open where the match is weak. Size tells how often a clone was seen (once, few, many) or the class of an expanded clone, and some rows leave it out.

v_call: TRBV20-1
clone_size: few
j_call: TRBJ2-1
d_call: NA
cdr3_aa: CSATTPLSGPYNEQFF
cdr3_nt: TGCAGTGCTACCACCCCTCTCTCGGGGCCCTACAATGAGCAGTTCTTC

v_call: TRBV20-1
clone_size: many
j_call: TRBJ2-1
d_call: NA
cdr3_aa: CSARPYNEQFF
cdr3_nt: TGCAGTGCTAGACCTTACAATGAGCAGTTCTTC

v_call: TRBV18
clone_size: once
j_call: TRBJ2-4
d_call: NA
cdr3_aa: CASSPQNLEDNEQYF
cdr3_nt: TGTGCCAGCTCACCACAAAACTTGGAGGACAATGAGCAGTACTTC

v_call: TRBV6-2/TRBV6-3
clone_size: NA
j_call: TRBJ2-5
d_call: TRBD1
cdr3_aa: CASSYNWGQESQYF
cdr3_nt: TGTGCCAGCAGTTATAATTGGGGACAGGAGTCTCAGTACTTC

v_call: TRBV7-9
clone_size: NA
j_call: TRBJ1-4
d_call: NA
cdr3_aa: CASSLRGSDEKLFF
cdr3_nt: TGTGCCAGCAGCTTAAGAGGGTCGGATGAAAAACTGTTTTTT

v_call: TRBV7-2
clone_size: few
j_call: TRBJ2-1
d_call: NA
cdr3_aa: CASSLVSVRNEQFF
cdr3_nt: TGTGCCAGCAGCTTAGTCTCGGTGCGTAATGAGCAGTTCTTC

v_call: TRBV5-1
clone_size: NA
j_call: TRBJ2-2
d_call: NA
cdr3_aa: CASSLYVGRGELFF
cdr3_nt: TGCGCCAGCAGCCTCTACGTGGGGCGCGGGGAGCTGTTTTTT

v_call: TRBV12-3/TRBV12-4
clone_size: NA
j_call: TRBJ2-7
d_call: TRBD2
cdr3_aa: CASSPLGGGEQYF
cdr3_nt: TGTGCCAGCAGCCCCCTTGGGGGGGGGGAGCAGTACTTC

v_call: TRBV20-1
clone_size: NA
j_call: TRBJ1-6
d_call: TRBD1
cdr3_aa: CSASLPGQGNSPLHF
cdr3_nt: TGCAGTGCATCCTTGCCGGGACAGGGGAATTCACCCCTCCACTTT

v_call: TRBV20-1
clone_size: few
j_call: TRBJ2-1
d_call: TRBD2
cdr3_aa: CSAKTSGDYNEQFF
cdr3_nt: TGCAGTGCTAAGACTAGCGGGGACTACAATGAGCAGTTCTTC

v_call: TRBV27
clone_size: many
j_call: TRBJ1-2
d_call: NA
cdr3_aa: CASSPDLVYGYTF
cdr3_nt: TGTGCCAGCAGTCCAGACCTCGTCTATGGCTACACCTTC

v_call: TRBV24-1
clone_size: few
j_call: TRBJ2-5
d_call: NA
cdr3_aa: CATSEGVRRGSMQAQYF
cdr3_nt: TGTGCCACCAGTGAAGGGGTGAGGAGGGGCAGTATGCAGGCCCAGTACTTC

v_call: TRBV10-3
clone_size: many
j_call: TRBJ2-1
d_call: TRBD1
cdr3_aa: CAITSTGMNEQFF
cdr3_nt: TGTGCCATCACCTCGACAGGGATGAATGAGCAGTTCTTC

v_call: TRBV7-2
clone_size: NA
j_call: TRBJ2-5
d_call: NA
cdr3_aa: CASSARGAGETQYF
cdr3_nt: TGTGCCAGCAGCGCCCGGGGGGCCGGGGAGACCCAGTACTTC

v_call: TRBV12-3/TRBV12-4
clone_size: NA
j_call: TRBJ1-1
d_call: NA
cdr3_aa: CASRTVEGDNTEAFF
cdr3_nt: TGTGCCAGCAGGACAGTTGAGGGGGATAACACTGAAGCTTTCTTT

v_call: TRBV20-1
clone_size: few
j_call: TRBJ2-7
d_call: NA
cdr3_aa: CSARTDSSSYEQYF
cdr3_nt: TGCAGTGCTAGGACGGACTCCAGCTCCTACGAGCAGTACTTC

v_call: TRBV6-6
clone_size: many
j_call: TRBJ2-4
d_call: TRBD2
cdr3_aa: CASTAPGGVLAKNIQYF
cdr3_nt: TGTGCCAGCACCGCCCCGGGGGGGGTCTTAGCCAAAAACATTCAGTACTTC

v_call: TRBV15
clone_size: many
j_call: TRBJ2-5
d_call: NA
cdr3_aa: CATSRNSPVQETQYF
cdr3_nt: TGTGCCACCAGCAGAAACAGCCCGGTCCAAGAGACCCAGTACTTC

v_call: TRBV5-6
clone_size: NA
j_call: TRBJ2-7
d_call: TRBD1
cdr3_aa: CASSWDRGLGEQYF
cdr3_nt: TGTGCCAGCAGCTGGGACAGGGGGCTAGGCGAGCAGTACTTC

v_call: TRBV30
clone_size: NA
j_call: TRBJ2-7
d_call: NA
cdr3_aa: CAWTLGLTFHEQYF
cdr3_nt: TGTGCCTGGACGCTGGGACTGACGTTCCACGAGCAGTACTTC

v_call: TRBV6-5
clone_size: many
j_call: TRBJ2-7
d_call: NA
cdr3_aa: CASSYQQGLGNEQYF
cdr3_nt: TGTGCCAGCAGTTATCAACAGGGTTTAGGAAACGAGCAGTACTTC

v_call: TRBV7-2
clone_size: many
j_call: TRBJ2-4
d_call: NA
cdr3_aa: CASSRIGVQTKNIQYF
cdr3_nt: TGTGCCAGCTCAAGAATTGGGGTACAGACCAAAAACATTCAGTACTTC

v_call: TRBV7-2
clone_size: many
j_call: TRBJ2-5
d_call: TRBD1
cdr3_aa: CASRRQGWVQETQYF
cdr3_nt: TGTGCCAGCAGACGACAGGGGTGGGTCCAAGAGACCCAGTACTTC

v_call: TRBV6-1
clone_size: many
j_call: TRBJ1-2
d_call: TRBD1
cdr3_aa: CASSSGLTGPANYGYTF
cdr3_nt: TGTGCCAGCAGCTCCGGGTTGACAGGGCCCGCTAACTATGGCTACACCTTC

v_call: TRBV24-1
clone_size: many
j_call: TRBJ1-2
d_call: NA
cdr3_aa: CATSDFARVVGYTF
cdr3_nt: TGTGCCACCAGTGATTTCGCCAGGGTGGTAGGCTACACCTTC

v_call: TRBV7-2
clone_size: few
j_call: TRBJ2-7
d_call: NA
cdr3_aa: CASSLWSDEQYF
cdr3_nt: TGTGCCAGCAGCTTATGGTCGGACGAGCAGTACTTC

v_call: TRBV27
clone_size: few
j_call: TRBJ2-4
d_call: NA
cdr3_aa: CASSFNVPGGAKNIQYF
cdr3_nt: TGTGCCAGCAGTTTTAATGTCCCCGGGGGCGCTAAAAACATTCAGTACTTC

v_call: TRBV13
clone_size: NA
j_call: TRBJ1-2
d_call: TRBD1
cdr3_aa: CASSMSQGDGYTF
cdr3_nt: TGTGCCAGCAGCATGTCTCAGGGGGATGGCTACACCTTC

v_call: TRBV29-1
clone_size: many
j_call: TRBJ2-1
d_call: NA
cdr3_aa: CSVDPDIDRPSYNEQFF
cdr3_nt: TGCAGCGTTGATCCTGACATTGACAGGCCGTCCTACAATGAGCAGTTCTTC

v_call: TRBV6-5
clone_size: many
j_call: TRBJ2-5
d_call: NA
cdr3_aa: CASSYMVRGGLLEYF
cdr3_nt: TGTGCCAGCAGTTATATGGTCAGGGGGGGCCTACTAGAGTACTTC

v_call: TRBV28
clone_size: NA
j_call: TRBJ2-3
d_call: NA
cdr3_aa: CASTPRVTDTEYF
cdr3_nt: TGTGCCAGCACCCCCAGGGTTACAGATACGGAGTATTTT

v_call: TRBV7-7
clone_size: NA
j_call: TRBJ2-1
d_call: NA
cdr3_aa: CASSPGTLAYNEQFF
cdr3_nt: TGTGCTAGCAGCCCCGGGACTCTCGCTTACAATGAGCAGTTCTTC

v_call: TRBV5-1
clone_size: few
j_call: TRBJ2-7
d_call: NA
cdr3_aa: CASSLRSRGTEQYF
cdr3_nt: TGCGCCAGCAGCTTGAGGTCGCGAGGGACCGAGCAGTACTTC

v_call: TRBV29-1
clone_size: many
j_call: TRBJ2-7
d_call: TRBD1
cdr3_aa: CSVAGTAEQYF
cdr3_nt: TGCAGCGTAGCCGGGACAGCCGAGCAGTACTTC

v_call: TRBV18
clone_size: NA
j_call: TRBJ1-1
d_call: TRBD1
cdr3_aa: CASSIGTGAMNTEAFF
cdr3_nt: TGTGCCAGCTCAATTGGGACAGGAGCTATGAACACTGAAGCTTTCTTT

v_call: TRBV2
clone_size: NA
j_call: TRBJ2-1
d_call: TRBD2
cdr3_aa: CASSRTGLAGNEQFF
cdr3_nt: TGTGCCAGCAGTCGGACGGGACTAGCGGGGAATGAGCAGTTCTTC

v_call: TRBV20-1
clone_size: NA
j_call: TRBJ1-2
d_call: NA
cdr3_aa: CSANMPGVNYGYTF
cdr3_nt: TGCAGTGCTAACATGCCGGGGGTTAACTATGGCTACACCTTC

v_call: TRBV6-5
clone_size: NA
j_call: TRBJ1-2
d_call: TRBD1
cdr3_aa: CASSSQGQDGYTF
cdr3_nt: TGTGCCAGCAGTTCACAGGGACAGGATGGCTACACCTTC

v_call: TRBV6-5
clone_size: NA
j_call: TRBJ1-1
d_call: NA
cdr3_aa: CASSYGRSNTEAFF
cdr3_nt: TGTGCCAGCAGTTACGGTCGCAGCAACACTGAAGCTTTCTTT

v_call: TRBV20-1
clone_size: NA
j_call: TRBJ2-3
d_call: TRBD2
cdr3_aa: CSASHRGGADTQYF
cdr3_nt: TGCAGTGCTTCCCACCGCGGGGGGGCAGATACGCAGTATTTT

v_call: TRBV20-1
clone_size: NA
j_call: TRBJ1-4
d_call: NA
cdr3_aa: CSASARFLATNEKLFF
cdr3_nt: TGCAGTGCTAGTGCCCGATTCCTCGCAACTAATGAAAAACTGTTTTTT

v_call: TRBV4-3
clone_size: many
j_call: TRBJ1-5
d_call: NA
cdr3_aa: CASSQKLQGQPQHF
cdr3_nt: TGCGCCAGCAGCCAAAAACTACAGGGTCAGCCCCAGCATTTT

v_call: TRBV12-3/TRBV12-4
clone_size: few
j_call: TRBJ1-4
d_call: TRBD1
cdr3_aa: CASRYLGTGNEKLFF
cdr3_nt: TGTGCCAGCAGGTACCTCGGGACAGGGAATGAAAAACTGTTTTTT

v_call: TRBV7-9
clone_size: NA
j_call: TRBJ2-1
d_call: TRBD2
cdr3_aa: CASSHELAGRGSERFF
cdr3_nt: TGTGCCAGCAGCCATGAACTAGCGGGGCGGGGTAGTGAGCGGTTCTTC

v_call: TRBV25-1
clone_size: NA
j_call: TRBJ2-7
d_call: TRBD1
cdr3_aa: CASSNSGTGFAEQYF
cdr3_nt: TGTGCCAGCAGTAACTCCGGGACAGGATTTGCCGAGCAGTACTTC

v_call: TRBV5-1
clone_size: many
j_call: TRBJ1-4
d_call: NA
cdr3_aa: CASSLEQPSLNEKLFF
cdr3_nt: TGCGCCAGCAGCTTGGAACAGCCATCCCTTAATGAAAAACTGTTTTTT

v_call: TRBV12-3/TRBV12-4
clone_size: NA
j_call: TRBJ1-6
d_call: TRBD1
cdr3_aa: CASRSDRGQGSPLHF
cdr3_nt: TGTGCCAGCAGGTCTGACAGGGGGCAAGGATCACCCCTCCACTTT

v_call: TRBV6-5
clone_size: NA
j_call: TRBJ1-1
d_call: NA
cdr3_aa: CASRQNRERKNTEAFF
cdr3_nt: TGTGCCAGCAGGCAGAACAGGGAAAGGAAGAACACTGAAGCTTTCTTT

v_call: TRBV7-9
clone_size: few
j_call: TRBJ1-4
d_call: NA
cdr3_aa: CASSQDPPWLGKLFF
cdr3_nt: TGTGCCAGCAGCCAAGACCCCCCTTGGTTGGGGAAACTGTTTTTT

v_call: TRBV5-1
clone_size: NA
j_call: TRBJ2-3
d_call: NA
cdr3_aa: CASSPTSPGNTQYF
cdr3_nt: TGCGCCAGCAGCCCCACTAGCCCGGGGAATACGCAGTATTTT

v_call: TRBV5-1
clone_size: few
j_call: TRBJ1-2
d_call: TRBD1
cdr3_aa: CASSNRDRANYGYTF
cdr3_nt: TGCGCCAGCAGCAACCGGGACAGAGCTAACTATGGCTACACCTTC

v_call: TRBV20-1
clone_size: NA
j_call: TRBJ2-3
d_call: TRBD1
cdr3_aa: CSAEPRDRGTDTQYF
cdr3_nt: TGCAGTGCTGAACCCCGGGACAGAGGCACAGATACGCAGTATTTT

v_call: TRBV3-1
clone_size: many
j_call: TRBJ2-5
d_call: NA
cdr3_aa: CASSQVSGTQYF
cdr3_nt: TGTGCCAGCAGCCAAGTTTCGGGGACCCAGTACTTC